A selection of T cell receptor beta chains follows, all from one sample in a study of control samples from healthy donors and cancer patients. Profiled with immunoSEQ multiplex PCR; TCRdb holds only in-frame clones, not every one. The table includes over 100,000 clones, approximately 90% detected once. Material for sequencing was blood. Every receptor here comes from a man aged 50-59 years in good health. Each CDR3 is given with its conserved first and last residue. Each record gives: clone size, V gene, J gene, D gene, CDR3 DNA, CDR3 protein. A D gene is named only where the DNA matches it firmly. The size entry is marked missing in some rows and otherwise reads once, few, many or a size class.

clone_size: once
v_call: TRBV6-1
j_call: TRBJ1-1
d_call: NA
cdr3_nt: TGTGCCAGCAGTGAAGAGGGGCACACTGAAGCTTTCTTT
cdr3_aa: CASSEEGHTEAFF

clone_size: NA
v_call: TRBV24-1
j_call: TRBJ2-3
d_call: NA
cdr3_nt: TGTGCCACCAGTGACTACTATTACCCAGATACGCAGTATTTT
cdr3_aa: CATSDYYYPDTQYF

clone_size: NA
v_call: TRBV27
j_call: TRBJ2-7
d_call: NA
cdr3_nt: TGTGCCAGCAGTTTATCAATCCAGCCAGTCTGGGAGCAGTACTTC
cdr3_aa: CASSLSIQPVWEQYF

clone_size: NA
v_call: TRBV19
j_call: TRBJ1-2
d_call: NA
cdr3_nt: TGTGCCAGTAGTTTAGCCAAGGGAGCTAACTATGGCTACACCTTC
cdr3_aa: CASSLAKGANYGYTF

clone_size: NA
v_call: TRBV5-1
j_call: TRBJ1-2
d_call: NA
cdr3_nt: TGCGCCAGCAGCTTGGGGGCCGCTCCCTATGGCTACACCTTC
cdr3_aa: CASSLGAAPYGYTF

clone_size: once
v_call: TRBV2
j_call: TRBJ1-2
d_call: NA
cdr3_nt: TGTGCCAGCAGTGGGACGGAAAGACCTGGCTACACCTTC
cdr3_aa: CASSGTERPGYTF

clone_size: once
v_call: TRBV5-1
j_call: TRBJ1-2
d_call: NA
cdr3_nt: TGCGCCAGCAGCTTGGACCAGGGGTATGGCTACACCTTC
cdr3_aa: CASSLDQGYGYTF

clone_size: once
v_call: TRBV11-1
j_call: TRBJ2-5
d_call: TRBD1
cdr3_nt: TGTGCCAGCAGCCCGCTGCTCGGACAGGGAGAAGAGACCCAGTACTTC
cdr3_aa: CASSPLLGQGEETQYF

clone_size: NA
v_call: TRBV6-1
j_call: TRBJ1-2
d_call: NA
cdr3_nt: TGTGCCAGCAGTGAATTAGATAACTATGGCTACACCTTC
cdr3_aa: CASSELDNYGYTF

clone_size: NA
v_call: TRBV20-1
j_call: TRBJ2-1
d_call: NA
cdr3_nt: TGCAGTGCTAGAAGGTCGAGGGAGCAGTTCTTC
cdr3_aa: CSARRSREQFF

clone_size: NA
v_call: TRBV7-9
j_call: TRBJ2-2
d_call: NA
cdr3_nt: TGTGCCAGCAGCTTGCGGGCAGTAGTGAACACCGGGGAGCTGTTTTTT
cdr3_aa: CASSLRAVVNTGELFF

clone_size: NA
v_call: TRBV5-1
j_call: TRBJ1-1
d_call: NA
cdr3_nt: TGCGCCAGCAGCTTGGGCCAGACAAACACTGAAGCTTTCTTT
cdr3_aa: CASSLGQTNTEAFF

clone_size: NA
v_call: TRBV6-5
j_call: TRBJ2-5
d_call: NA
cdr3_nt: TGTGCCAGCACCCGGACGGGAGAGACCCAGTACTTC
cdr3_aa: CASTRTGETQYF

clone_size: NA
v_call: TRBV29-1
j_call: TRBJ1-1
d_call: NA
cdr3_nt: TGCAGCGTTGCCAGGGGTAACACTGAAGCTTTCTTT
cdr3_aa: CSVARGNTEAFF

clone_size: few
v_call: TRBV30
j_call: TRBJ1-2
d_call: TRBD1
cdr3_nt: TGTGCCTGGAGTGTGACAGGGGGATCCTATGGCTACACCTTC
cdr3_aa: CAWSVTGGSYGYTF

clone_size: NA
v_call: TRBV30
j_call: TRBJ1-6
d_call: NA
cdr3_nt: TGTGCCTGGAAATCGAGGGACCGCGATAATTCACCCCTCCACTTT
cdr3_aa: CAWKSRDRDNSPLHF

clone_size: NA
v_call: TRBV30
j_call: TRBJ1-1
d_call: NA
cdr3_nt: TGTGCCTGGATAGTACCGGACAGTTCCTACACTGAAGCTTTCTTT
cdr3_aa: CAWIVPDSSYTEAFF

clone_size: NA
v_call: TRBV5-1
j_call: TRBJ2-5
d_call: NA
cdr3_nt: TGCGCCAGCAGCGACCCGGGGGGCGCGAAGACCCAGTACTTC
cdr3_aa: CASSDPGGAKTQYF

clone_size: NA
v_call: TRBV28
j_call: TRBJ1-2
d_call: NA
cdr3_nt: TGTGCCAGCAGTTTATCTGGTGTTGGGGGGATTCAGATGTATGGCTACACCTTC
cdr3_aa: CASSLSGVGGIQMYGYTF

clone_size: few
v_call: TRBV18
j_call: TRBJ1-2
d_call: NA
cdr3_nt: TGTGCCAGCTCACCCTCGGACAGATTGGGACCCTACACCTTC
cdr3_aa: CASSPSDRLGPYTF

clone_size: NA
v_call: TRBV6-6
j_call: TRBJ2-1
d_call: TRBD2
cdr3_nt: TGTGCCAGTTCCGGGGGGGCTGGCTACAATGAGCAGTTCTTC
cdr3_aa: CASSGGAGYNEQFF

clone_size: NA
v_call: TRBV28
j_call: TRBJ2-1
d_call: NA
cdr3_nt: TGTGCCAGCAGCGACAATGAGCAGTTCTTC
cdr3_aa: CASSDNEQFF

clone_size: NA
v_call: TRBV18
j_call: TRBJ2-7
d_call: NA
cdr3_nt: TGTGCCAGCGCAGGGACTCAAACCTACGAGCAGTACTTC
cdr3_aa: CASAGTQTYEQYF

clone_size: once
v_call: TRBV15
j_call: TRBJ2-7
d_call: NA
cdr3_nt: TGTGCCACCAGCAGAGATTTAGGAGGAAACTACGAGCAGTACTTC
cdr3_aa: CATSRDLGGNYEQYF

clone_size: NA
v_call: TRBV5-1
j_call: TRBJ2-1
d_call: TRBD1
cdr3_nt: TGCGCCAGCAGCTTGGCCGGGGAAGGGGGCGAGCAGTTCTTC
cdr3_aa: CASSLAGEGGEQFF

clone_size: NA
v_call: TRBV9
j_call: TRBJ2-1
d_call: NA
cdr3_nt: TGTGCCAGCAGCGTAGGCGAGGTCTATGAGCAGTTCTTC
cdr3_aa: CASSVGEVYEQFF

clone_size: NA
v_call: TRBV11-2
j_call: TRBJ2-2
d_call: NA
cdr3_nt: TGTGCCAGCAGGGGTAGGGGGTCCGGGGAGCTGTTTTTT
cdr3_aa: CASRGRGSGELFF

clone_size: NA
v_call: TRBV5-5
j_call: TRBJ2-2
d_call: NA
cdr3_nt: TGTGCCAGCAGCTTGCCAGGGAACACCGGGGAGCTGTTTTTT
cdr3_aa: CASSLPGNTGELFF

clone_size: NA
v_call: TRBV20-1
j_call: TRBJ1-3
d_call: NA
cdr3_nt: TGCAGTGCTGAGAATGGGGAGGCCATATATTTT
cdr3_aa: CSAENGEAIYF